These 22 T cell receptor beta chains share one sample of origin, sequenced in a study of T-cell memory formation after mild COVID-19. TCRdb fed the 5' RACE reads into MiXCR, producing one record per CDR3 protein. The table lists 110,000 or so distinct CDR3 sequences, roughly 19% of them singletons. Material for sequencing was PBMCs or a T cell subset sorted from them (not recorded which). The receptors derive from a young man who had mild COVID-19 (a few samples of this study predate the infection). Cell type and time point are not known.

This clonotype was detected a few times. The rearrangement uses TRBV28 and TRBJ2-7; 7 bases line up with TRBD1. V trimming: 3 bases; J trimming: 2 bases; junction bases outside the gene matches: 4. This CDR3 is 14 amino acids long. The germline V gene encodes CDR1 MDHEN and CDR2 SYDVKM. Here the CDR3 DNA reads TGTGCCAGCAGTTTGGCGCAGGGGGCCTACGAGCAGTACGTC. Protein: CASSLAQGAYEQYV.

This clonotype showed up many times. The V gene is TRBV5-1, the J gene TRBJ1-4; unclear D gene. Germline V lookup: CDR1 SGHRS, CDR2 YFSETQ. This CDR3 has 18 amino acids. V lost 5 bases, J lost 0 bases, and 20 bases lay in between. CDR3 amino acids: CASSDALRTIATNEKLFF. The CDR3 DNA reads as TGCGCCAGCAGTGATGCTCTGCGAACTATTGCAACTAATGAAAAACTGTTTTTT.

This clonotype turned up a few times. CDR3 coding DNA: TGCAGCGTCCTACCCCGGAGGGATTCCTACAATGAGCAGTTCTTC. The encoded protein is CSVLPRRDSYNEQFF. The chain carries TRBV29-1 and TRBJ2-1; maybe TRBD2 (6 bases). In germline, CDR1 is SQVTM, CDR2 ANQGSEA. This CDR3 region has 15 residues. V was clipped by 6 bases and J by 1 base, with 16 bases between them.

A note on this clonotype: No DNA is shown, since the ends of the CDR3 on it are uncertain; the CDR3 is the one TCRdb lists. The rearrangement links TRBV21-1 to TRBJ2-3. TRBV21-1 represents a pseudogene. A total of 14 residues make up the CDR3, ends included. The CDR3 here is CALIWGPGTDTQYF.

The V and J genes are TRBV12-3 or TRBV12-4 and TRBJ2-5; 7 bases align to TRBD1. The CDR3 contains 14 residues. V was clipped by 6 bases and J by 2 bases; unmatched bases: 6. The CDR3 protein is CASRPGTVQETQYF. CDR3 DNA sequence: TGTGCCAGCAGGCCCGGGACAGTTCAAGAGACCCAGTACTTC.

V usage is TRBV6-6 and J usage is TRBJ1-1, with 9 bases matching TRBD1. Germline-derived CDR1 and CDR2 are MNHNY and SVGAGI (reference sequence). V shed 6 bases and J 5 bases; nucleotides not matched to a gene: 4. CDR3 size: 13 residues. The CDR3 loop reads CASSRGTGTEAFF. The CDR3 bases are TGTGCCAGCAGCCGAGGGACAGGGACTGAAGCTTTCTTT.

V gene TRBV5-1 combines with J gene TRBJ2-3, with D possibly matching TRBD2 (6 bases). V was trimmed by 6 bases and J by 3 bases, leaving 14 bases between them. Germline CDR1 and CDR2: SGHRS and YFSETQ. The CDR3 spans 14 residues. This CDR3 reads CASKPDGGTDTQYF. The CDR3 DNA is TGCGCCAGCAAGCCTGACGGGGGAACAGATACGCAGTATTTT.

This clonotype appeared a few times. The rearrangement links TRBV4-2 to TRBJ2-1; D possibly uses TRBD1 or TRBD2 (5 bases each). The CDR3 covers 16 residues. V shed 2 bases and J shed 0 bases, with 11 bases lying between them. Germline loops: CDR1 LGHNA, CDR2 YNFKEQ. The CDR3 region has the DNA TGTGCCAGCAGCCAATTGGGACGAGCCTCCTACAATGAGCAGTTCTTC. This codes for CASSQLGRASYNEQFF.

This clonotype has a handful of counts. The genes are TRBV6-2 or TRBV6-3 and TRBJ2-5; D gene uncertain. Germline lookup yields CDR1 MNHEY and CDR2 SVGEGT. Between the trimmed V and J ends, which lost 10 bases and 5 bases, there was a span of 11 bases. This CDR3 has 11 amino acids. Here the CDR3 reads CAIGRTETQYF. The CDR3 DNA is TGTGCCATCGGACGGACGGAGACCCAGTACTTC.

The genes are TRBV6-2 or TRBV6-3 and TRBJ2-7; possibly TRBD1 or TRBD2 for D (5 bases each). This CDR3 is built from 13 residues. V was shortened by 5 bases and J by 3 bases, with 11 bases between the two germline ends. Germline V gives CDR1 MNHEY, CDR2 SVGEGT. CDR3 loop: CASSRDGFYEQYV. Here the CDR3 DNA reads TGTGCCAGCAGTCGGGACGGCTTCTACGAGCAGTACGTC.

The V gene is TRBV12-3 or TRBV12-4, the J gene TRBJ2-7, with TRBD2 identical over 8 bases. The CDR3 runs 12 residues. The J segment lost 6 bases and the V segment lost 6 bases, leaving 4 bases of the junction unmatched. The CDR3 protein is CASSPGTSEQYV. CDR3 nucleotides: TGTGCCAGCAGCCCTGGGACTAGCGAGCAGTACGTC.

The J gene is TRBJ1-5, the V gene TRBV19; no firm D call. Trimming left V 7 bases short and J 2 bases short, with 12 bases between. CDR3 length: 14 residues. Looked up from germline, CDR1 is LNHDA and CDR2 is SQIVND (reference sequence). The CDR3 is CASTASEGNQPQHF. CDR3 sequence (DNA): TGTGCCAGTACCGCGTCCGAGGGCAATCAGCCCCAGCATTTT.

The chain combines TRBV6-1 with TRBJ1-2; D gene uncertain. Trimming cost V 6 bases and J 3 bases, with 11 bases left between them. The germline V gene encodes CDR1 MNHNS and CDR2 SASEGT. The CDR3 runs to 13 residues. The CDR3 DNA reads TGTGCCAGCAGGGCTGGAACAGACTATGGCTACACCTTC. Translating it yields CASRAGTDYGYTF.

This clonotype was seen more than once but under ten times. This sequence joins TRBV5-1 and TRBJ1-2; 8 bases are shared with TRBD1. J lost 8 bases, V lost 0 bases, and 12 bases had no gene match. Germline loops: CDR1 SGHRS, CDR2 YFSETQ. This CDR3 spans 16 amino acids. CDR3 nucleotide sequence: TGCGCCAGCAGCTTGGCCACCGGGACAGGCCCCGGGGGCTACACCTTC. Its translation is CASSLATGTGPGGYTF.

This clonotype came up a few times. V usage is TRBV29-1 and J usage is TRBJ2-7; no clear D gene. The CDR3 covers 12 residues. Trimming removed 1 base from V and 3 bases from J, with 7 bases in between. Germline CDR1 and CDR2: SQVTM and ANQGSEA. The CDR3 DNA reads TGCAGCGTTGAAGGGCGGAACTACGAGCAGTACTTC. Translating gives CSVEGRNYEQYF.

This clonotype was counted between two and nine times. The genes are TRBV24-1 and TRBJ2-6, with D possibly being TRBD1 (5 bases). The CDR3 consists of 16 residues. Deletions cut 1 base from V and 2 bases from J, with 8 bases between. The V gene's germline CDR1 is KGHDR and CDR2 SFDVKD. In DNA form, the CDR3 reads TGTGCCACCAGTGATTTTAGGGGCGCTGGGGCCAACGTCCTGACTTTC. Translation: CATSDFRGAGANVLTF.

In this sample, this clonotype turned up a few times. The chain combines TRBV20-1 with TRBJ2-3; the match to TRBD2 covers 8 bases. After removal of 8 bases from V and 0 bases from J, the junction contained 10 bases not matched to a gene. The CDR3 is made up of 15 amino acids. The germline V gene has CDR1 DFQATT and CDR2 SNEGSKA (reference sequence). The CDR3 protein is CSTTNIAGSTDTQYF. CDR3 DNA: TGCAGTACAACCAACATAGCGGGGAGCACAGATACGCAGTATTTT.

This clonotype was observed a few times. The chain recombines TRBV10-3 with TRBJ2-7, with TRBD2 matching 8 bases. Germline CDR1 is ENHRY and CDR2 is SYGVKD. V lost 10 bases to trimming and J lost 2 bases; unmatched junction nucleotides: 13. The CDR3 extends over 15 amino acids. CDR3 coding DNA: TGTGCCACCTCGGACTTGCGGGGGGCTACCTACGAGCAGTACTTC. This encodes CATSDLRGATYEQYF.

V usage is TRBV4-3 and J usage is TRBJ2-1; D is ambiguous. This CDR3 comprises 14 residues. Germline loops: CDR1 LGHNA, CDR2 YSLEER. Trimming stripped 0 bases from V and 8 bases from J, with 11 bases between. This chain's CDR3 is CASSQDHEVDEQFF. CDR3 in DNA: TGCGCCAGCAGCCAAGACCACGAAGTGGATGAGCAGTTCTTC.

This clonotype was counted between two and nine times. This chain links TRBV7-9 with TRBJ1-2; tentative D call: TRBD1 (5 bases). Between the trimmed V and J ends, which lost 5 bases and 5 bases, there was a span of 18 bases. Per germline, CDR1 SEHNR and CDR2 FQNEAQ (reference sequence). This CDR3 is 15 amino acids long. CDR3 coding DNA: TGTGCCAGCAGCAAAAACTTAGGGGCTGGATATGGCTACACCTTC. Its translation: CASSKNLGAGYGYTF.

The chain combines TRBV23-1 with TRBJ2-1, with TRBD1 as a possible D gene (6 bases). TRBV23-1 counts as an open reading frame of uncertain function. This CDR3 has 11 amino acids. V was trimmed by 8 bases and J by 9 bases, leaving 11 bases between them. The CDR3 DNA follows: TGCGCCAGCCGGACAGACGCTGAGCAGTTCTTC. Its translation: CASRTDAEQFF.

The chain links TRBV18 to TRBJ2-3; 8 bases are shared with TRBD2. CDR1 and CDR2 (germline): KGHSH, LQKENI. The J segment lost 2 bases and the V segment lost 5 bases, leaving 9 bases of the junction unmatched. The CDR3 runs to 16 residues. The CDR3 DNA follows: TGTGCCAGCTCAGTAGCAGCGGGGGTCCCCACAGATACGCAGTATTTT. Translated, it gives CASSVAAGVPTDTQYF.